The present T cell receptor (beta chain) was sequenced within a study of blood T cell repertoires in COVID-19. Study-wide background: T cells, B-cell-depleted T cells, or PBMCs provided the cDNA or gDNA that served as material.

The length of the CDR3 is 14 residues. The V gene's germline CDR1 is SSHAT and CDR2 FNYEAQ (reference sequence). Original handling: From reference gene primer amplification, estimates of nucleated cell counts were derived. TCRdb's table, derived via immunoSEQ multiplex PCR, lists solely in-frame clones and lacks some. D and trimming come from the DNA, and the V and J calls and clone size come from that table. The table has roughly 290,000 clones, approximately 83% seen once. Details on this clone: Its ends do not fully match the called genes, so a read error is possible.

The sequencing sample was made of peripheral blood. This receptor was taken from a woman younger than 45 who had recovered from COVID-19. The chain links TRBV7-7 to TRBJ2-1; 7 nucleotides align to TRBD2. For the CDR3, the DNA is TGTGCTAGCAGCTTAGGTGCGGGGGTAAATGAGCAGTTCTTC. Encoded protein: CASSLGAGVNEQFF.